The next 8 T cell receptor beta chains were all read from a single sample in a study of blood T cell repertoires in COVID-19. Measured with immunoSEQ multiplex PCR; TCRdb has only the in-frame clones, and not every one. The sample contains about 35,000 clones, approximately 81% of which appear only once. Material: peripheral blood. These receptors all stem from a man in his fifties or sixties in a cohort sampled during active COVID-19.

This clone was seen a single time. The CDR3 nucleotides are TGTGCCTGGAGTGTACCGTACATCCCAGAAGCTTTCTTT. As protein: CAWSVPYIPEAFF. The chain joins TRBV30 to TRBJ1-1; D gene uncertain. From germline, CDR1 is GTSNPN and CDR2 SVGIG (reference sequence). Trimming took off 0 bases at V and 8 bases at J, with 13 bases between the two ends. This CDR3 spans 13 amino acids.

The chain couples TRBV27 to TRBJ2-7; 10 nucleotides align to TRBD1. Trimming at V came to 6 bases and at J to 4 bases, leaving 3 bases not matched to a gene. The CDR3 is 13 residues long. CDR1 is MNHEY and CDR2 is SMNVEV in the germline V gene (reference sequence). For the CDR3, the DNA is TGTGCCAGCAGGAGACAGGGGGCATACGAGCAGTACTTC. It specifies CASRRQGAYEQYF.

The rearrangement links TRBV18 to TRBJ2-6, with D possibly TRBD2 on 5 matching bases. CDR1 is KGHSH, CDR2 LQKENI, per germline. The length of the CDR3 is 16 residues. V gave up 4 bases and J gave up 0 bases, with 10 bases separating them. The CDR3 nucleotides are TGTGCCAGCTCACTAACGGGGAGCTCTGGGGCCAACGTCCTGACTTTC. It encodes CASSLTGSSGANVLTF.

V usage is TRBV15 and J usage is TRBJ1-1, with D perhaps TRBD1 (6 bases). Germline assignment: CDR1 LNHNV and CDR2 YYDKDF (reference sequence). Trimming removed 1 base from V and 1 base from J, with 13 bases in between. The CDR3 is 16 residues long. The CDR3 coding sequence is TGTGCCACCAGCAGAGGTGGAACAGGGCGGAACACTGAAGCTTTCTTT. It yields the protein CATSRGGTGRNTEAFF.

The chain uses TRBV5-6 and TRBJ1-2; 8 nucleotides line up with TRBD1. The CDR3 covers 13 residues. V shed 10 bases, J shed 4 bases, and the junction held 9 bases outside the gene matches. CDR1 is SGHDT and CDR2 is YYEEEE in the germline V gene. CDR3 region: CAVDRGGGYGYTF. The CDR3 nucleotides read TGTGCCGTCGACAGGGGTGGTGGCTATGGCTACACCTTC.

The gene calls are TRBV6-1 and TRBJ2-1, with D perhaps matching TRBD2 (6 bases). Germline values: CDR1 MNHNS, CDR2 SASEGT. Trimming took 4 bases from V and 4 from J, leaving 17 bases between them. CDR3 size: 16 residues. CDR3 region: CASSGVGGRRYNEQFF. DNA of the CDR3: TGTGCCAGCAGTGGGGTCGGGGGACGGAGATACAATGAGCAGTTCTTC.

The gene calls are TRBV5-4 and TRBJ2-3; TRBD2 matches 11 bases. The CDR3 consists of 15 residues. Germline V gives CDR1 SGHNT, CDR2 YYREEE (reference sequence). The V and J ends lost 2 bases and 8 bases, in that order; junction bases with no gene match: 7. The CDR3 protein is CASSFALAGGGTQYF. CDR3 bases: TGTGCCAGCAGCTTTGCTCTAGCGGGAGGAGGTACGCAGTATTTT.

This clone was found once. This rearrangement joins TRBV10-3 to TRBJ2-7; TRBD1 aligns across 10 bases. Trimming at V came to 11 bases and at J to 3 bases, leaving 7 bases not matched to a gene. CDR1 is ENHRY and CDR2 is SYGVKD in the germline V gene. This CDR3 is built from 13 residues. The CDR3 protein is CAVQTGGRYEQYF. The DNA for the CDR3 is TGTGCCGTCCAGACAGGGGGCCGCTACGAGCAGTACTTC.